This paragraph reports one TCR beta chain. This specimen comes from a study of technical replicates of blood from a handful of donors. This CDR3 comprises 13 residues. Trimming took 5 bases from V and 3 from J, leaving 11 bases between them. Per the germline V gene, CDR1 is LNHNV and CDR2 is YYDKDF (reference sequence). Profiling relied on immunoSEQ multiplex PCR, and the TCRdb table lists in-frame clones only, not all of them. Of 100,000 or so clones listed, roughly 94% are singletons. Specimen: T cells isolated from PBMCs. This clonotype originated in a human donor in good health. The rearrangement joins TRBV15 to TRBJ2-7; D gene unclear. The CDR3 DNA reads as TGTGCCACCAGCGTGGGCCAAGGCTACGAGCAGTACTTC. It translates to CATSVGQGYEQYF.